This TCR beta chain is drawn from a study of cytotoxic CD8 clonotypes in ibrutinib-treated CLL. Here immunoSEQ multiplex PCR was the method, and the copy in TCRdb shows in-frame clones only, minus some. This sample has fewer than 150,000 clones; approximately 81% occur once, and the top ten carry roughly 3.3%. V lost 5 bases to trimming and J lost 3 bases, with 14 bases between them. The germline V gene has CDR1 SEHNR and CDR2 FQNEAQ (reference sequence). The CDR3 spans 15 residues. This receptor was identified in a human donor with chronic lymphocytic leukemia. This specimen was PBMCs, taken after 24 months of ibrutinib treatment. V is TRBV7-9 and J is TRBJ2-1; the D gene is possibly TRBD1 (5 bases). This chain's CDR3 is CASSQWAGYYNEQFF. The CDR3 DNA follows: TGTGCCAGCAGCCAATGGGCAGGGTACTACAATGAGCAGTTCTTC.